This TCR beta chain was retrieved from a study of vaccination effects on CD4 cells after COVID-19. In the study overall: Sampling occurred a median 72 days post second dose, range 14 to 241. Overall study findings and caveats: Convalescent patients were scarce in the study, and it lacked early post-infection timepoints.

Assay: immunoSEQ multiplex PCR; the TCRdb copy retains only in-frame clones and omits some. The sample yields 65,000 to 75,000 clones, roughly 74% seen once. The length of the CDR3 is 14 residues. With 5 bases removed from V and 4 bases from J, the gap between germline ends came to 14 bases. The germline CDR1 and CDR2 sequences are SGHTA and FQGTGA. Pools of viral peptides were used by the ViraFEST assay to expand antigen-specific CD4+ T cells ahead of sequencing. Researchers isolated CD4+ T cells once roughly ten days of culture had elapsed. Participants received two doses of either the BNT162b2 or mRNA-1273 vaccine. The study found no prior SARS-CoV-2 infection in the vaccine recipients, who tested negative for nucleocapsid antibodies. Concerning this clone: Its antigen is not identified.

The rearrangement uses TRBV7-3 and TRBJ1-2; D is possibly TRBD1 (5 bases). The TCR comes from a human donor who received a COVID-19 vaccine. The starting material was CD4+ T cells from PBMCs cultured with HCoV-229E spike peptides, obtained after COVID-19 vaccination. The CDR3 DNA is TGTGCCAGCAGCCCCCAGGGCTCAACCTATGGCTACACCTTC. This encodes CASSPQGSTYGYTF.